This TCR beta chain was identified in a study of T cell changes during pregnancy in multiple sclerosis. Profiling relied on immunoSEQ multiplex PCR, and the TCRdb table lists in-frame clones only, not all of them. The sample carries tens of thousands of clones, about 89% recorded once. The germline V gene has CDR1 GTSNPN and CDR2 SVGIG (reference sequence). This CDR3 is 18 amino acids long. Deletions cut 1 base from V and 4 bases from J, with 22 bases between. The material sequenced was CD8+ T cells from peripheral blood mononuclear cells, taken in the second trimester of pregnancy. This clonotype originated in a female donor with multiple sclerosis, enrolled in a pregnancy study. The V and J genes are TRBV30 and TRBJ2-2; possible D gene TRBD2, 6 bases. CDR3 coding DNA: TGTGCCTGGAGTGGCCTGTTATCAGGGACCGGGGGCACCGGGGAGCTGTTTTTT. Its protein is CAWSGLLSGTGGTGELFF.